Here is one T cell receptor beta chain with its context. This clone was picked up one time. It has no known antigen specificity. Base-call qualities are not available, and no considerably larger clone is one nucleotide away. The germline V gene specifies SNHLY as CDR1 and FYNNEI as CDR2. Taken from cysteine to phenylalanine, the CDR3 has 16 residues. Only the CDR3 region is kept as DNA, spanning 48 bases read in frame from base 1. V is pruned by 5 bases and J by 1 base, leaving 5 bases of the junction without a gene match. The sample originates from a study of lymphopenia after photon versus proton radiotherapy (dated by TCRdb to between 2018 and 2021). For the study in its entirety: The study compared the immunological effects of photon versus proton radiation therapy in patients with gastrointestinal tumors who developed high-grade lymphopenia. The study was designed to characterize how the impact on the immune system differs between the two radiation modalities. The 20 patients in the cohort had gastrointestinal tumors, were treated with either photon or proton therapy, and subsequently developed lymphopenia.

Results the study describes overall, beyond this receptor: The survival association was assessed only in patients who died, and the authors presented better survival with proton therapy as a possibility rather than a demonstrated result. Relative stability during treatment was observed in proton-treated patients, whereas loss of naive T cells and TCR diversity and gain of effector/memory populations were observed in photon-treated patients. After the lymphocyte count nadir, repertoires from photon-treated patients showed oligoclonal expansion, particularly of CD8+ Temra cells, and this expansion drove the decline in diversity. Among patients across the cohort who died, overall survival time showed an inverse correlation with a larger post-nadir drop in TCR diversity.

The library relied on the immunoSEQ multiplex PCR assay. Deep sequencing of rearranged TCR beta loci, alongside multiparametric flow cytometry, was used to profile T cell repertoires. Not all clones reach the TCRdb copy of this immuneACCESS table, which keeps in-frame sequences only. Checked studies attribute under half of the gap to unresolved V genes and leave the rest unexplained. The sample records approximately 160,000 clones, more than 85% of which are singletons. The top ten constitute around 5% of the sample. Source: peripheral blood, taken from a patient treated with photon-based radiotherapy. This receptor chain uses TRBV2 and TRBJ2-7; TRBD2 matches 13 bases in the middle. The origin of this receptor is a man aged 45-65 years with gastric cancer. CDR3 reads: CASSSGLAGVSYEQYF. The sequence in DNA is TGTGCCAGCAGTTCAGGACTAGCGGGAGTATCCTACGAGCAGTACTTC.